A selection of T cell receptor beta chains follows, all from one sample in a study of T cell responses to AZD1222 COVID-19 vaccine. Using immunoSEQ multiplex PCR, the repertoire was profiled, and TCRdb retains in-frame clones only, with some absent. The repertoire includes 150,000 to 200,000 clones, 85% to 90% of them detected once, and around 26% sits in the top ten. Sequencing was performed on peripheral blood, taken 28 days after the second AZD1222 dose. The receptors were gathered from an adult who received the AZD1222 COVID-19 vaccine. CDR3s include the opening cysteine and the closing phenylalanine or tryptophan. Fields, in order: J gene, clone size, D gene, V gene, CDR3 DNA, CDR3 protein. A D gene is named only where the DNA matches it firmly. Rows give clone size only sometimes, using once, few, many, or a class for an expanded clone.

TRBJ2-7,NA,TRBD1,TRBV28,TGTGCCAGCATCCCGGGACAGGGAAACCTCGAGCAGTACTTC,CASIPGQGNLEQYF
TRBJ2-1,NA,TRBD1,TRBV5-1,TGCGCCACCTCTCCCGGGACAGGGGAAAGGAATGAGCAGTTCTTC,CATSPGTGERNEQFF
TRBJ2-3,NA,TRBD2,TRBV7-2,TGTGCCAGCAGCGAGGGACTAGCGGGTCCTACAGATACGCAGTATTTT,CASSEGLAGPTDTQYF
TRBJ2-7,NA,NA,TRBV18,TGTGCCAGCTCACCGGGGATAGGCGAGCAGTACTTC,CASSPGIGEQYF
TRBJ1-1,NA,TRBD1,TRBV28,TGTGCCAGCAGTTTCCCATCCAGGGGGCCGATTATGAACACTGAAGCTTTCTTT,CASSFPSRGPIMNTEAFF
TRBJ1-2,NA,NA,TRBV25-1,TGTGCCAGCAGTCTACAGGGAGCTAACTATGGCTACACCTTC,CASSLQGANYGYTF
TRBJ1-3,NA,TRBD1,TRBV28,TGTGCCAGCAGCTCGACAGGGCACGGAAACACCATATATTTT,CASSSTGHGNTIYF
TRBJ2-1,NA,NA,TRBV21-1,TGTGCCAGCAGCGCCTGGACGGGAGGGGAGCAGTTCTTC,CASSAWTGGEQFF
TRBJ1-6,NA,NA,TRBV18,TGTGCCAGCTCACCACCGGGGGGCGCGGAGAATTCACCCCTCCACTTT,CASSPPGGAENSPLHF
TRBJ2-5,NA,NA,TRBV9,TGTGCCAGCAGCGTAGCTCGGGGGATGGAGACCCAGTACTTC,CASSVARGMETQYF
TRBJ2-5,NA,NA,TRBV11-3,TGTGCCAGCAGCAAGGGGCCGGAGGAGACCCAGTACTTC,CASSKGPEETQYF
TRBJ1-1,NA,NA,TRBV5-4,TGTGCCAGCAGCCCCGGTCATCAGGGGCCGAACACTGAAGCTTTCTTT,CASSPGHQGPNTEAFF
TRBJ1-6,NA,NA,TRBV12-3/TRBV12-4,TGTGCCAGCAGTTTAGGGGAGGGTTCACCCCTCCACTTT,CASSLGEGSPLHF
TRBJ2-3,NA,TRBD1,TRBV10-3,TGTGCCGTAGGGACAGGGGGTAGCACAGATACGCAGTATTTT,CAVGTGGSTDTQYF
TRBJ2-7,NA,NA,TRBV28,TGTGCCAGCAGCCGGTACTACGAGCAGTACTTC,CASSRYYEQYF
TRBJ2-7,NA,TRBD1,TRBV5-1,TGCGCCAGCAGTTTCCCTTCCGGGACAGGGAGCGGCGAGCAGTACTTC,CASSFPSGTGSGEQYF
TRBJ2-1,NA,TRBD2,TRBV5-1,TGCGCCAGCAGCTTGGGAGCGGGAGTGTACAATGAGCAGTTCTTC,CASSLGAGVYNEQFF
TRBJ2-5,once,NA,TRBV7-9,TGTGCCAGCAGCTTAGAGGGACTCGAAGAGACCCAGTACTTC,CASSLEGLEETQYF
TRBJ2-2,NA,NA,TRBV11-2,TGTGCCAGCAGCTTAGGCGGGACTTTTGACACCGGGGAGCTGTTTTTT,CASSLGGTFDTGELFF
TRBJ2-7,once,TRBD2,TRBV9,TGTGCCAGCAGCGTAGCCCCACTAGCGGGAGGGGGGGAGCAGTACTTC,CASSVAPLAGGGEQYF
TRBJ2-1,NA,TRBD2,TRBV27,TGTGCCAGCAGGGACCCTCGGAGGGAGGGCGGGGATGAGCAGTTCTTC,CASRDPRREGGDEQFF
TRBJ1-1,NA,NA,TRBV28,TGTGCCAGCACGGGGCGGACTGAAGCTTTCTTT,CASTGRTEAFF
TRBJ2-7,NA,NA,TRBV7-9,TGTGCCAGCAGCTCCCCTCGGGTCCCCTACGAGCAGTACTTC,CASSSPRVPYEQYF
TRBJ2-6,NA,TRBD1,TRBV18,TGTGCCAGCTCACCACTGGGACAGGGGCCCTACTCTGGGGCCAACGTCCTGACTTTC,CASSPLGQGPYSGANVLTF
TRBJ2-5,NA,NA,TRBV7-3,TGTGCCAGCAGCTTAACCGGACGCGCCAGGGAGACCCAGTACTTC,CASSLTGRARETQYF
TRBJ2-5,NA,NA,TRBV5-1,TGCGCCAGCAGCTTTGAGCAGGAGACCCAGTACTTC,CASSFEQETQYF
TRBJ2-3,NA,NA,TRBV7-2,TGTGCCAGCAGAAGGGGGAGCGTAGATACGCAGTATTTT,CASRRGSVDTQYF
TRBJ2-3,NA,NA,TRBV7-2,TGTGCCAGCAGCTTAGCGCGGCCAGATACGCAGTATTTT,CASSLARPDTQYF
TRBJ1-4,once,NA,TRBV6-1,TGTGCCAGCAGTGGAATAAGACAGACAACTAATGAAAAACTGTTTTTT,CASSGIRQTTNEKLFF
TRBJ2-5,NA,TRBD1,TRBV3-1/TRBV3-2,TGTGCCAGCAGCCCCGGGACAGGGATCGACCGGCAAGAGACCCAGTACTTC,CASSPGTGIDRQETQYF
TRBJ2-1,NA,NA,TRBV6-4,TGTGCCAGCAGTGACTCTGTCTACAATGAGCAGTTCTTC,CASSDSVYNEQFF
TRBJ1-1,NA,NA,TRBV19,TGTGCCAGTAGTAATGAGATGAACACTGAAGCTTTCTTT,CASSNEMNTEAFF
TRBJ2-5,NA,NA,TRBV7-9,TGTGCCAGCAGCTTTCGCCAGGAACAAGAGACCCAGTACTTC,CASSFRQEQETQYF
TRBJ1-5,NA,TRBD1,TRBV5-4,TGTGCCAGCAGCCAGGGACAGGACAATCAGCCCCAGCATTTT,CASSQGQDNQPQHF
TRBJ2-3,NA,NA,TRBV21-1,TGTGCCAGCAGCAAAGAAGCGGACAGGCGCCCAGATACGCAGTATTTT,CASSKEADRRPDTQYF
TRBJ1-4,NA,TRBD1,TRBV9,TGTGCCAGCAGCCGACAGGGGATAAATGAAAAACTGTTTTTT,CASSRQGINEKLFF
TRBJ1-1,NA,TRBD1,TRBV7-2,TGTGCCAGCAGCTTACAGGGGGAACCTATGAACACTGAAGCTTTCTTT,CASSLQGEPMNTEAFF
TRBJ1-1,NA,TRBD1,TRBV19,TGTGCCACCGAAACCTACAGGGGAAACACTGAAGCTTTCTTT,CATETYRGNTEAFF
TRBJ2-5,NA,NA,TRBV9,TGTGCCAGCAGCGTTGGACTTCGGGAGTGGGAGACCCAGTACTTC,CASSVGLREWETQYF
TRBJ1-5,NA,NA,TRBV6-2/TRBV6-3,TGTGCCAGCAGTTACTCCGAGCTTAGCAATCAGCCCCAGCATTTT,CASSYSELSNQPQHF
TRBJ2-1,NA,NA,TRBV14,TGTGCCAGCAGCCCCCAAAGAGCTGAGCAGTTCTTC,CASSPQRAEQFF
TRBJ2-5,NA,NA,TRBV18,TGTGCCAGCTCAGCAGACCAAGAGACCCAGTACTTC,CASSADQETQYF
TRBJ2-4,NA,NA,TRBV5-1,TGCGCCAGCAGCTTGGGGCCCATGACAGAAAGGAAGGACATTCAGTACTTC,CASSLGPMTERKDIQYF
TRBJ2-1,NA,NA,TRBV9,TGTGCCAGCAGCGTAGCCCTCGGGGACCTCTCCTACAATGAGCAGTTCTTC,CASSVALGDLSYNEQFF
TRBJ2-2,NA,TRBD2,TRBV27,TGTGCCAGCAGTCCATCCCCCGGGAGGTATAACACCGGGGAGCTGTTTTTT,CASSPSPGRYNTGELFF
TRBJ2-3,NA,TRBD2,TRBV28,TGTGCCAGCAGTTCGGGGGGGTCCCTTAGCACAGATACGCAGTATTTT,CASSSGGSLSTDTQYF
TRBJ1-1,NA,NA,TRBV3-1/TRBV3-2,TGTGCCAGCAGCCAAGCCGCGGCTTGGAACACTGAAGCTTTCTTT,CASSQAAAWNTEAFF
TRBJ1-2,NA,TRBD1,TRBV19,TGTGCCAGTAGTATCGACAGGGGGCGCGGTGGCTACACCTTC,CASSIDRGRGGYTF
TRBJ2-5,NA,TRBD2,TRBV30,TGTGCCTGGAGTGTACGTGGGAGGGCCCCAGAGACCCAGTACTTC,CAWSVRGRAPETQYF
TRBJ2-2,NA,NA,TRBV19,TGTGCCAGTAGTATTGGGGGAACCGGGGAGCTGTTTTTT,CASSIGGTGELFF
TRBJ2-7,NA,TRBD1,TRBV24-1,TGTGCCACCAGTGAATCCGGGACAGGGGCCTGGAAGCAGTACTTC,CATSESGTGAWKQYF
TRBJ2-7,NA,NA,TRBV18,TGTGCCAGCTCGCGGGCCAGGGCGTCGGACGAGCAGTACTTC,CASSRARASDEQYF
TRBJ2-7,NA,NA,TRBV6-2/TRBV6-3,TGTGCCAGCAGTTCCCAGAACTCCTACGAGCAGTACTTC,CASSSQNSYEQYF
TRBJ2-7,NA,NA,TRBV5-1,TGCGCCAGCAGCTCCCCCGAGCAGGGTACCTACGAGCAGTACTTC,CASSSPEQGTYEQYF
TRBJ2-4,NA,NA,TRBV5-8,TGTGCCAGCAGCACCCTTAGGGGGAGCATTCAGTACTTC,CASSTLRGSIQYF
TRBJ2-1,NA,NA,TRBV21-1,TGTGCCAGCAGCAATAAAGAGGTAGCGCCGGACAATGAGCAGTTCTTC,CASSNKEVAPDNEQFF
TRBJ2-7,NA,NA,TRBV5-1,TGCGCCAGCAGCTTGGTAGGGCAGGGGGGCTTCGAGCAGTACTTC,CASSLVGQGGFEQYF
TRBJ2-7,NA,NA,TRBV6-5,TGTGCCAGCAGTAACCTGGACAGAACCTACGAGCAGTACTTC,CASSNLDRTYEQYF